Below are 4 T cell receptor beta chains sequenced from a single sample in a study of spatial heterogeneity in lung cancer. From the 5' RACE reads, TCRdb called clonotypes with MiXCR, one entry per CDR3 protein. The table has more than 10,000 distinct CDR3 sequences, around 4% seen once; the top ten hold over 35%. The time point was: sample taken at primary tumor resection. Researchers sequenced whole RNA taken from tumor, nontumor lung or frozen PBMC without sorting. Material: PBMCs, obtained at surgery. The receptors come from a male donor with early-stage non-small cell lung cancer.

By sample share, this clonotype is medium-sized. This beta chain slipped into a library made for alpha chains as a stray read, so its size is not meaningful. V gene TRBV10-3 combines with J gene TRBJ2-1; no clear D. Trimming cost V 0 bases and J 9 bases, with 12 bases left between them. The CDR3 has 14 amino acids. Germline loops: CDR1 ENHRY, CDR2 SYGVKD. This chain's CDR3 is CAISESLDHGEQFF. As DNA, the CDR3 is TGTGCCATCAGTGAGTCTCTAGATCACGGTGAGCAGTTCTTC.

For this clonotype: It may be a read error: a sequence one base away is much more abundant. This beta chain is off target for a library built for alpha chains, so its abundance means little. The chain uses TRBV6-6 and TRBJ2-3, with D possibly being TRBD2 (5 bases). The CDR3 has 10 amino acids. Germline V gene sequence: CDR1 MNHNY, CDR2 SVGAGI (reference sequence). Trimming shortened V by 11 bases and J by 7 bases, and 10 bases separated the two germline ends. CDR3 in amino acids: CAGGQNTQYF. CDR3 bases: TGTGCCGGCGGGCAGAATACGCAGTATTTT.

This clonotype appeared many times. A library made for alpha chains picked up this beta chain off target, so its size means little. J is TRBJ1-3 and V is TRBV12-3 or TRBV12-4; TRBD1 matches at 7 bases. The CDR3 contains 15 residues. V shed 5 bases, J shed 4 bases, and the junction held 8 bases outside the gene matches. The CDR3 sequence is CASSPADREGNTIYF. The CDR3 DNA is TGTGCCAGCAGTCCCGCCGACAGGGAAGGAAACACCATATATTTT.

This clonotype came up many times. This beta chain lies outside the target of a library built for alpha chains; its clone size means little. V is TRBV20-1 and J is TRBJ2-3; 12 bases are shared with TRBD2. The germline CDR1 and CDR2 sequences are DFQATT and SNEGSKA (reference sequence). The junction had 6 bases not matched to a gene; V was cut back by 1 base and J by 4 bases. This CDR3 comprises 16 residues. The CDR3: CSARGGLAGLADTQYF. CDR3 DNA: TGCAGTGCTAGAGGCGGACTAGCGGGACTGGCAGATACGCAGTATTTT.